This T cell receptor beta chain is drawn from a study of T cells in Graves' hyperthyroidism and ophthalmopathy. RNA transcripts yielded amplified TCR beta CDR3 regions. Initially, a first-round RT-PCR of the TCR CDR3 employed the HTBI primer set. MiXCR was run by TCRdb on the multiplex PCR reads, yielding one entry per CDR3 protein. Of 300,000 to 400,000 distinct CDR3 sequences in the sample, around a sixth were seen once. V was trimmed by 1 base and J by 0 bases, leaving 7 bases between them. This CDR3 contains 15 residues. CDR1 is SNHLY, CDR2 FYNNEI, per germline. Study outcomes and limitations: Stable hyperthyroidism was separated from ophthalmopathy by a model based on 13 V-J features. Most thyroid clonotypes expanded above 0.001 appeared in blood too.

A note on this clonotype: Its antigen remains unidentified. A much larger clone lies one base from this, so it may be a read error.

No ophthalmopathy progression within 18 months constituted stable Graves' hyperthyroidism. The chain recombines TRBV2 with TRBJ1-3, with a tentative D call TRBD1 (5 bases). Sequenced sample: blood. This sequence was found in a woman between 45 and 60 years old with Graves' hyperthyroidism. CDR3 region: CASSEGGNSGNTIYF. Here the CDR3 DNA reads TGTGCCAGCAGTGAAGGGGGGAACTCTGGAAACACCATATATTTT.